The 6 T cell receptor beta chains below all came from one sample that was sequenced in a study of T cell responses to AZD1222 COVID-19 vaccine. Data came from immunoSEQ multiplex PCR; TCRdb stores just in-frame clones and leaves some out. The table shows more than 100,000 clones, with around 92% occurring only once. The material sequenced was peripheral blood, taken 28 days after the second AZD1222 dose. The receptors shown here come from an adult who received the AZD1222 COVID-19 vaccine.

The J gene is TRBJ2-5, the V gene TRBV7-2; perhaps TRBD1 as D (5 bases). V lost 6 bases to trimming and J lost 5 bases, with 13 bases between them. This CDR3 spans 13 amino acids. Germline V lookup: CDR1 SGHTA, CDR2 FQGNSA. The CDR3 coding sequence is TGTGCCAGCAGGTTCCAGGGTGGTGAGACCCAGTACTTC. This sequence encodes CASRFQGGETQYF.

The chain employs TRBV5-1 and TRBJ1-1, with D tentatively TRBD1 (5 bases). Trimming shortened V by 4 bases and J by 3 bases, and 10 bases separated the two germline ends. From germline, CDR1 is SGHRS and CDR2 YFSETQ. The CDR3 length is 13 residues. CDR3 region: CASSAQGDTEAFF. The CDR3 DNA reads TGCGCCAGCAGCGCTCAAGGGGACACTGAAGCTTTCTTT. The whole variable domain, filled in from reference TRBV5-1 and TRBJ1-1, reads KAGVTQTPRYLIKTRGQQVTLSCSPISGHRSVSWYQQTPGQGLQFLFEYFSETQRNKGNFPGRFSGRQFSNSRSEMNVSTLELGDSALYLCASSAQGDTEAFFGQGTRLTVV.

CDR3 in DNA: TGTGCCAGCAGCCTCCAGGGAGGAACTGAAGCTTTCTTT. Protein: CASSLQGGTEAFF. The chain combines TRBV7-3 with TRBJ1-1, with TRBD1 as a possible D gene (5 bases). V was shortened by 5 bases and J by 5 bases, with 12 bases between the two germline ends. The CDR3 length is 13 residues. The germline gives CDR1 SGHTA, CDR2 FQGTGA.

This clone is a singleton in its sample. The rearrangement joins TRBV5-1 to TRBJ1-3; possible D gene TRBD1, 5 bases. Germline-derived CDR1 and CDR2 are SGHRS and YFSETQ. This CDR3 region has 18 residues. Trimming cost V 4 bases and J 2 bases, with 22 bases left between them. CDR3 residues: CASSLLGSAGRTGNTIYF. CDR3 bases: TGCGCCAGCAGCCTGTTAGGGTCTGCGGGGCGGACTGGAAACACCATATATTTT. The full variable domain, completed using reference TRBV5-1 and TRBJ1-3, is KAGVTQTPRYLIKTRGQQVTLSCSPISGHRSVSWYQQTPGQGLQFLFEYFSETQRNKGNFPGRFSGRQFSNSRSEMNVSTLELGDSALYLCASSLLGSAGRTGNTIYFGEGSWLTVV.

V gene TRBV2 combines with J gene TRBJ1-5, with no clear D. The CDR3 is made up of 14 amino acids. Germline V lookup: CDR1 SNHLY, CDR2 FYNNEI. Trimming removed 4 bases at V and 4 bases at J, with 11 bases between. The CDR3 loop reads CASSGFWANQPQHF. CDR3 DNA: TGTGCCAGCAGTGGGTTTTGGGCGAATCAGCCCCAGCATTTT. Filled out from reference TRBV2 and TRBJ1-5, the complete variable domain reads EPEVTQTPSHQVTQMGQEVILRCVPISNHLYFYWYRQILGQKVEFLVSFYNNEISEKSEIFDDQFSVERPDGSNFTLKIRSTKLEDSAMYFCASSGFWANQPQHFGDGTRLSIL.

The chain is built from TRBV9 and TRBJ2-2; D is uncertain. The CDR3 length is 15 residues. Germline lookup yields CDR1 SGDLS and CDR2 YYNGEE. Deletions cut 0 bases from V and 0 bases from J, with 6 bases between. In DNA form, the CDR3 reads TGTGCCAGCAGCGTAGGGTCACCGAACACCGGGGAGCTGTTTTTT. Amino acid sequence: CASSVGSPNTGELFF.